Listed below are T cell receptor beta chains from one sample, sequenced in a study of cytomegalovirus exposure and HLA in healthy donors. Measured with immunoSEQ multiplex PCR; TCRdb has only the in-frame clones, and not every one. The data show around 180,000 clones, around 82% seen once. Sequencing was done on a sample of PBMCs. These receptors all come from a woman in her 50s in good health and CMV-seropositive. The CDR3 runs from the conserved cysteine through the conserved F or W. A D gene is named only where the DNA matches it firmly. The size of a clone is reported for some rows only, either as once, few or many, or as a class for expanded clones.

V gene	clone size	D gene	J gene	CDR3 DNA	CDR3 protein
TRBV4-2	NA	TRBD2	TRBJ2-7	TGTGCCAGCAGCCTCGGGACTAGCGGGGTTAACGAGCAGTACTTC	CASSLGTSGVNEQYF
TRBV19	NA	NA	TRBJ1-5	TGTGCCAGTAGTATGGGTCAACCTGGGGCTAGCAATCAGCCCCAGCATTTT	CASSMGQPGASNQPQHF
TRBV6-5	few	TRBD1	TRBJ2-2	TGTGCCAGCAAACTGGGACAGTTGAACACCGGGGAGCTGTTTTTT	CASKLGQLNTGELFF
TRBV27	NA	NA	TRBJ2-7	TGTGCCAGCAGTCCGGGGGCCTACGAGCAGTACTTC	CASSPGAYEQYF
TRBV9	once	TRBD1	TRBJ2-2	TGTGCCAGCAGCATCCGACCGGGACAGGGGGCGGACACCGGGGAGCTGTTTTTT	CASSIRPGQGADTGELFF
TRBV7-6	NA	TRBD1	TRBJ2-5	TGTGCCAGCAGCCCCCGGACAGGGGATGTTGGAGAGACCCAGTACTTC	CASSPRTGDVGETQYF
TRBV14	few	NA	TRBJ1-6	TGTGCCAGCAGCCGTAACCGACAGCCAAATTCACCCCTCCACTTT	CASSRNRQPNSPLHF
TRBV11-2	NA	NA	TRBJ1-1	TGTGCCAGCAGCTCCACCGGGACAAAGAGTGCTTTCTTT	CASSSTGTKSAFF
TRBV11-3	NA	NA	TRBJ1-4	TGTGCCAGCAGCCCGAGGCGGCGGGGTTTCAGTGAAAAACTGTTTTTT	CASSPRRRGFSEKLFF
TRBV6-6	few	NA	TRBJ2-3	TGTGCCAGCAGTTCAGGGGTCTCAGGAGATACGCAGTATTTT	CASSSGVSGDTQYF
TRBV18	NA	TRBD1	TRBJ2-1	TGTGCCAGCTCCGACAGGGAAAACAGTGAGCAGTTCTTC	CASSDRENSEQFF
TRBV7-9	NA	NA	TRBJ2-1	TGTGCCAGCCCGAGAGGGGGGGCCTCGGATGAGCAGTTCTTC	CASPRGGASDEQFF
TRBV5-6	NA	TRBD1	TRBJ1-2	TGTGCCAGCAGTGAATCAGGGGGCGCATCCTATGGCTACACCTTC	CASSESGGASYGYTF
TRBV11-3	NA	NA	TRBJ1-1	TGTGCCAGCAGCTCAGGACCCAGGGGTGCTGAAGCTTTCTTT	CASSSGPRGAEAFF
TRBV11-2	NA	NA	TRBJ1-1	TGTGCCAGCAGCTACCTCCCCGGGGTTATGAACACTGAAGCTTTCTTT	CASSYLPGVMNTEAFF
TRBV6-5	NA	NA	TRBJ1-6	TGTGCCAGCAGTTTTACCTTCGACAAGCTGGATTCACCCCTCCACTTT	CASSFTFDKLDSPLHF
TRBV19	NA	TRBD1	TRBJ1-2	TGTGCCAGTAGTATAACAGGGGCCGGCTACACCTTC	CASSITGAGYTF
TRBV5-1	NA	NA	TRBJ1-1	TGCGCCAGCAGCTTCCGAGGCCAAGTGAACACTGAAGCTTTCTTT	CASSFRGQVNTEAFF
TRBV29-1	once	NA	TRBJ1-2	TGCAGCTCTACCGAAGGGGAGGGGACCGCGGGCGGCTACACCTTC	CSSTEGEGTAGGYTF
TRBV5-1	NA	NA	TRBJ1-2	TGCGCCAGCAGCACAGGGAGTTTATTATATGGCTACACCTTC	CASSTGSLLYGYTF
TRBV5-6	few	NA	TRBJ2-6	TGTGCCAGCAGCTTGGTGGGGCCTGGGGCCAACGTCCTGACTTTC	CASSLVGPGANVLTF
TRBV6-1	NA	TRBD2	TRBJ2-2	TGTGCCAGCAGTGCGACTAGCGGGGGGGGCGCGAACACCGGGGAGCTGTTTTTT	CASSATSGGGANTGELFF
TRBV5-1	NA	NA	TRBJ2-5	TGCGCCAGCAGCTTGAATGGCCGAGAGACCCAGTACTTC	CASSLNGRETQYF
TRBV5-1	once	NA	TRBJ1-1	TGCGCCAGCAGCTTGAGGACCCCATCAGGGACTGAAGCTTTCTTT	CASSLRTPSGTEAFF
TRBV6-6	NA	TRBD1	TRBJ1-3	TGTGCCAGCAGTAGGACAGGGGGTAATGGAAACACCATATATTTT	CASSRTGGNGNTIYF
TRBV19	NA	NA	TRBJ1-1	TGTGCCAGTAGCCCGACACCGCCAGACACTGAAGCTTTCTTT	CASSPTPPDTEAFF
TRBV9	NA	NA	TRBJ1-1	TGTGCCAGCAGCGGAGGGGGGGACACTGAAGCTTTCTTT	CASSGGGDTEAFF
TRBV10-3	NA	TRBD2	TRBJ2-7	TGTGCCATCAGGGGGACTAACTCCTACGAGCAGTACTTC	CAIRGTNSYEQYF
TRBV19	few	TRBD1	TRBJ1-2	TGTGCCAGTAGTATGGACAGGTCTAACTATGGCTACACCTTC	CASSMDRSNYGYTF
TRBV9	NA	TRBD1	TRBJ1-1	TGTGCCAGCAGCGTAGCACCGGGACAGTACACTGAAGCTTTCTTT	CASSVAPGQYTEAFF
TRBV16	NA	TRBD1	TRBJ2-7	TGTGCCAGCAGCCAAGGGACAGACTACGAGCAGTACTTC	CASSQGTDYEQYF
TRBV12-5	NA	NA	TRBJ2-3	TGTGCTAGTGTGGTCGGGGGCACAGATACGCAGTATTTT	CASVVGGTDTQYF
TRBV2	NA	NA	TRBJ2-7	TGTGCCAGCATGCCGGACAGTAGCTCCTACGAGCAGTACTTC	CASMPDSSSYEQYF
TRBV5-1	NA	TRBD1	TRBJ2-5	TGCGCCAGCAGGTGGACAGGGGTAGGGGAGACCCAGTACTTC	CASRWTGVGETQYF
TRBV5-5	NA	TRBD1	TRBJ1-2	TGTGCCAGCAGCTTGGGGGGACAGGAGAACTATGGCTACACCTTC	CASSLGGQENYGYTF
TRBV10-2	NA	NA	TRBJ2-7	TGCGCCAGCAGTGAGGAGAGAGGAGCCTACGAGCAGTACTTC	CASSEERGAYEQYF
TRBV2	NA	TRBD2	TRBJ2-7	TGTGCCAGCAGTATTACCCGTGAACTAGCGGGGGGCCCCTACGAGCAGTACTTC	CASSITRELAGGPYEQYF
TRBV27	NA	TRBD1	TRBJ2-1	TGTGCCAGCAGTTTTCGCGGACAGGGTATTACGTATGAGCAGTTCTTC	CASSFRGQGITYEQFF
TRBV6-1	NA	NA	TRBJ2-3	TGTGCCAGCAGTGAGGGGCAGTTCACAGATACGCAGTATTTT	CASSEGQFTDTQYF
TRBV9	NA	TRBD2	TRBJ2-3	TGTGCCAGCAGCGTAGAATTAGTTCCGACTAGCGGGGGAGGGCGTGGAGATACGCAGTATTTT	CASSVELVPTSGGGRGDTQYF
TRBV6-5	NA	TRBD1	TRBJ2-1	TGTGCCAGCAGCCGCGACAGGGGGCGAATTAATGAGCAGTTCTTC	CASSRDRGRINEQFF
TRBV5-1	NA	TRBD2	TRBJ2-5	TGCGCCAGCAGCTCGGCTAGCGGGGGGAGCCAAGAGACCCAGTACTTC	CASSSASGGSQETQYF